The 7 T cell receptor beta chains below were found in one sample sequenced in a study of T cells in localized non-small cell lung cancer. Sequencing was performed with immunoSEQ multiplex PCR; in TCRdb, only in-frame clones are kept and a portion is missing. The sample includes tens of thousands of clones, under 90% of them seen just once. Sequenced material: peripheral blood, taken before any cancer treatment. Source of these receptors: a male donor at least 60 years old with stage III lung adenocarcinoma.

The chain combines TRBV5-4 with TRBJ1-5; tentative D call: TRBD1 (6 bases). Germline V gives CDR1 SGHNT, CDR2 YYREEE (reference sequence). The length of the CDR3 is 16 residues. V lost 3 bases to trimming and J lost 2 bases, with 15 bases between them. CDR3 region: CASSSGGARGNQPQHF. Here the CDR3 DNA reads TGTGCCAGCAGCTCCGGGGGGGCGAGAGGCAATCAGCCCCAGCATTTT.

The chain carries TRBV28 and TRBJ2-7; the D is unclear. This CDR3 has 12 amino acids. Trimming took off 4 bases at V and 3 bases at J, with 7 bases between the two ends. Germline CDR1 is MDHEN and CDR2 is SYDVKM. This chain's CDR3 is CASSWGSYEQYF. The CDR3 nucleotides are TGTGCCAGCAGTTGGGGTAGCTACGAGCAGTACTTC.

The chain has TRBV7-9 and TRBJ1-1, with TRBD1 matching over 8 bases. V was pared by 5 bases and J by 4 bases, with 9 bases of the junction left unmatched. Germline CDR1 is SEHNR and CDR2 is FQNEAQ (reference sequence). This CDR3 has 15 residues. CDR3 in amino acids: CASSTLDRVGTEAFF. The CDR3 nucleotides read TGTGCCAGCAGCACTTTGGACAGGGTGGGCACTGAAGCTTTCTTT.

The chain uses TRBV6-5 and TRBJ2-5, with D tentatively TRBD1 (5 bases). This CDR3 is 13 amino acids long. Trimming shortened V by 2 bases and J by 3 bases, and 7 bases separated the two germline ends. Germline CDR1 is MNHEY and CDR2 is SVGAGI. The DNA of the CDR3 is TGTGCCAGCAGTTACGGGGCAGAAGAGACCCAGTACTTC. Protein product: CASSYGAEETQYF.

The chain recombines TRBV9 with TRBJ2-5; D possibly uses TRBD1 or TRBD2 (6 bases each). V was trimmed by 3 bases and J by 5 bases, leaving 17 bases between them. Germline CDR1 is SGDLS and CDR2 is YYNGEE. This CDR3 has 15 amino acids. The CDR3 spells CASSAAGGLRETQYF. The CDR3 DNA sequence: TGTGCCAGCAGCGCGGCCGGGGGCTTAAGGGAGACCCAGTACTTC.

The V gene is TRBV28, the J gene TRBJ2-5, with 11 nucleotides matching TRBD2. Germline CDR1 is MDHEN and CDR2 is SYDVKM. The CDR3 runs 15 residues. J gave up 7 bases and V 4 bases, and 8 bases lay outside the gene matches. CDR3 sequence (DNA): TGTGCCAGCAGTTGGGGGACTAGCGGCCTGGGGACCCAGTACTTC. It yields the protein CASSWGTSGLGTQYF.

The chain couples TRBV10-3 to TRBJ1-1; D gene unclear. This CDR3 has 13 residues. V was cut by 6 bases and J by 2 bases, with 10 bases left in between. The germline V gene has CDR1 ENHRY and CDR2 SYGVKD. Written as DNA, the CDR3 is TGTGCCATCAGACGCGGGGTTAACACTGAAGCTTTCTTT. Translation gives CAIRRGVNTEAFF.